These 23 T cell receptor beta chains were sequenced from one sample in a study of graft-versus-host responses after intestinal transplantation. Assay used: immunoSEQ multiplex PCR; TCRdb lists only in-frame clones, some missing. The sample comprises around 69,000 clones, around 90% of which are singletons, and roughly 4% rests with the top ten. For these TCRs, the target antigens are not known. The starting material was unstimulated CD8+ T cells sorted from spleen or lymph node cells, obtained before transplant. The receptors derive from a human donor who was the organ donor for an intestinal transplant.

CDR3 coding DNA: TGTGCCAGCAGTTACACGCAGGGGAATTATGGCTACACCTTC. Amino acid sequence: CASSYTQGNYGYTF. The chain recombines TRBV6-5 with TRBJ1-2, with a tentative D call TRBD1 (6 bases). Per the germline V gene, CDR1 is MNHEY and CDR2 is SVGAGI. The CDR3 extends over 14 amino acids. Trimming cost V 2 bases and J 5 bases, with 12 bases left between them.

V is TRBV4-1 and J is TRBJ1-5; 8 nucleotides agree with TRBD1. V was clipped by 0 bases and J by 0 bases; unmatched bases: 7. The germline gives CDR1 MGHRA, CDR2 YSYEKL. This CDR3 is built from 18 residues. CDR3: CASSQDPQGVGSNQPQHF. The CDR3, as DNA: TGCGCCAGCAGCCAAGATCCACAGGGGGTAGGTAGCAATCAGCCCCAGCATTTT.

The chain employs TRBV10-3 and TRBJ1-2; TRBD1 aligns across 7 bases. Germline loops: CDR1 ENHRY, CDR2 SYGVKD. The CDR3 is 13 amino acids. V dropped 5 bases and J dropped 4; count of bases not matched to a gene: 4. In nucleotides, the CDR3 is TGTGCCATCAGTCCCCGGGACAGCTATGGCTACACCTTC. It codes for CAISPRDSYGYTF.

The chain joins TRBV9 to TRBJ1-6; 7 nucleotides agree with TRBD1. The germline gives CDR1 SGDLS, CDR2 YYNGEE. After removal of 6 bases from V and 8 bases from J, the junction contained 8 bases not matched to a gene. CDR3 size: 14 residues. For the CDR3, the DNA is TGTGCCAGCACCAAGACAGGGACCGATTCACCCCTCCACTTT. Translated, it gives CASTKTGTDSPLHF.

The V and J genes are TRBV4-3 and TRBJ1-6, with 10 positions matching TRBD1. V trimming: 0 bases; J trimming: 7 bases; junction bases outside the gene matches: 3. This CDR3 has 16 residues. Germline CDR1 LGHNA, CDR2 YSLEER. CDR3 sequence reads: CASSQDEGQGNSPLHF. The CDR3 nucleotides are TGCGCCAGCAGCCAAGATGAGGGACAGGGGAATTCACCCCTCCACTTT.

The chain couples TRBV7-8 to TRBJ1-1, with 9 nucleotides matching TRBD1. This CDR3 comprises 15 residues. After removal of 6 bases from V and 5 bases from J, the junction contained 10 bases not matched to a gene. CDR1 and CDR2 (germline): SGHVS, FQNEAQ. The chain's CDR3 is CASRYTGTGRTEAFF. CDR3 coding DNA: TGTGCCAGCAGATATACCGGGACAGGGAGGACTGAAGCTTTCTTT.

The J gene is TRBJ2-1, the V gene TRBV4-1, with 12 bases fitting TRBD2. With 4 bases clipped from V and 4 bases from J, the junction kept 11 bases outside the gene matches. Germline V gives CDR1 MGHRA, CDR2 YSYEKL. This CDR3 region has 18 residues. CDR3 protein: CASSPTSGGPNSYNEQFF. In DNA form, the CDR3 reads TGCGCCAGCAGCCCTACTAGCGGGGGGCCTAACTCTTACAATGAGCAGTTCTTC.

As to this clone: Other DNA variants within this sample encode the same CDR3. The chain carries TRBV28 and TRBJ2-2; TRBD2 might be the D (5 bases). Germline loops: CDR1 MDHEN, CDR2 SYDVKM. Trimming stripped 3 bases from V and 5 bases from J, with 10 bases between. The CDR3 length is 14 residues. CDR3 residues: CASSLSGNTGELFF. As DNA, the CDR3 is TGTGCCAGCAGTTTGTCGGGGAATACCGGGGAGCTGTTTTTT.

This clone was picked up one time. The rearrangement links TRBV5-4 to TRBJ1-1, with D perhaps matching TRBD1 (5 bases). The germline gives CDR1 SGHNT, CDR2 YYREEE (reference sequence). There are 14 residues in the CDR3. V dropped 5 bases and J dropped 1 base, with 12 bases sitting between them. For the CDR3, the DNA is TGTGCCAGCAGTATCCTCGGGGGGAACACTGAAGCTTTCTTT. Protein product: CASSILGGNTEAFF. Full variable domain (remainder filled in from reference TRBV5-4 and TRBJ1-1): ETGVTQSPTHLIKTRGQQVTLRCSSQSGHNTVSWYQQALGQGPQFIFQYYREEENGRGNFPPRFSGLQFPNYSSELNVNALELDDSALYLCASSILGGNTEAFFGQGTRLTVV.

The CDR3 region is CSVEPSGELDTQYF. The CDR3 region has the DNA TGCAGCGTTGAACCTAGCGGGGAATTAGATACGCAGTATTTT. V and J are TRBV29-1 and TRBJ2-3; 9 bases align to TRBD2. The CDR3 has 14 amino acids. Germline V gene lookup returns CDR1 SQVTM and CDR2 ANQGSEA. V lost 2 bases, J lost 5 bases, and 5 bases stayed unmatched.

The gene calls are TRBV10-2 and TRBJ2-3, with 9 bases that match TRBD2. The CDR3 has 18 residues. The junction had 11 bases not matched to a gene; V was cut back by 0 bases and J by 4 bases. Germline loops: CDR1 WSHSY, CDR2 SAAADI. As DNA, the CDR3 is TGCGCCAGCAGTGAGTCGATTATTGCGGGGGGGCCTTCAGATACGCAGTATTTT. Translated: CASSESIIAGGPSDTQYF.

The table lists this clone with a few counts. This chain uses TRBV5-4 with TRBJ1-1, with D perhaps matching TRBD1 (5 bases). The CDR3 runs to 15 residues. Germline CDR1 reads SGHNT; CDR2 reads YYREEE (reference sequence). Deletions cut 5 bases from V and 2 bases from J, with 16 bases between. The CDR3 sequence: CASRPTPTENTEAFF. The CDR3 DNA reads as TGTGCCAGCAGACCGACCCCGACAGAAAACACTGAAGCTTTCTTT.

This chain uses TRBV2 with TRBJ1-5; D is unresolved. Trimming shortened V by 8 bases and J by 5 bases, and 10 bases separated the two germline ends. In germline, CDR1 is SNHLY, CDR2 FYNNEI. The CDR3 is 12 amino acids. CDR3 residues: CASGLRYQPQHF. The CDR3 region has the DNA TGTGCCAGCGGCCTGAGGTATCAGCCCCAGCATTTT.

This CDR3 is CASRHENQPQHF. CDR3 nucleotide sequence: TGTGCCAGCAGACACGAAAATCAGCCCCAGCATTTT. The chain recombines TRBV6-5 with TRBJ1-5; D unresolved. This CDR3 has 12 amino acids. Deletions cut 6 bases from V and 4 bases from J, with 7 bases between. Germline CDR1 is MNHEY and CDR2 is SVGAGI.

The chain employs TRBV29-1 and TRBJ1-2; D is unresolved. Deletions cut 2 bases from V and 12 bases from J, with 13 bases between. CDR1 SQVTM and CDR2 ANQGSEA come from the germline V gene. The CDR3 extends over 11 amino acids. CDR3 DNA sequence: TGCAGCGTTGAACTTTCCGGGAAGAACACCTTC. Residues: CSVELSGKNTF.

The V call is TRBV4-2, the J call TRBJ2-1, with a tentative D call TRBD1 (5 bases). The CDR3 has 19 amino acids. Germline lookup yields CDR1 LGHNA and CDR2 YNFKEQ. The germline V and J ends were trimmed by 0 bases and 4 bases, with 22 bases remaining between them. The CDR3 sequence: CASSQEYRGLPSFYNEQFF. The CDR3 DNA is TGTGCCAGCAGCCAAGAGTATAGGGGCCTACCCTCTTTTTACAATGAGCAGTTCTTC.

The J gene is TRBJ1-6, the V gene TRBV9, with TRBD1 matching 9 bases. V lost 4 bases and J lost 7; bases outside the gene matches: 6. CDR1 and CDR2 from the germline V gene are SGDLS and YYNGEE. The CDR3 is 15 residues long. This CDR3 reads CASSPGTGRNSPLHF. The CDR3 DNA is TGTGCCAGCAGCCCAGGGACAGGGAGAAATTCACCCCTCCACTTT.

The chain carries TRBV4-2 and TRBJ2-5; 9 bases map to TRBD1. Germline V lookup: CDR1 LGHNA, CDR2 YNFKEQ. The CDR3 totals 18 residues. Germline trimming cut 3 bases from V and 2 bases from J; bases unmatched to any gene: 13. The CDR3 bases are TGTGCCAGCAGCCATGACAGCCAACCGGGACAGGGACAAGAGACCCAGTACTTC. Protein product: CASSHDSQPGQGQETQYF.

The chain couples TRBV19 to TRBJ2-3; TRBD2 matches at 11 bases. Germline V CDR1 and CDR2: LNHDA, SQIVND (reference sequence). The junction had 5 bases not matched to a gene; V was cut back by 4 bases and J by 2 bases. This CDR3 spans 16 amino acids. CDR3 protein: CASSTRLAGTTDTQYF. The CDR3 DNA follows: TGTGCCAGTAGTACAAGACTAGCGGGGACCACAGATACGCAGTATTTT.

The chain has TRBV6-6 and TRBJ2-3; D may be TRBD1 (6 bases). Trimming cost V 2 bases and J 4 bases, with 16 bases left between them. This CDR3 has 16 amino acids. Germline lookup yields CDR1 MNHNY and CDR2 SVGAGI (reference sequence). The CDR3 DNA follows: TGTGCCAGCAGTTACGGGGCAGGGGTATTAGCAGATACGCAGTATTTT. Amino acids: CASSYGAGVLADTQYF.

A few counts support this clone. The chain has TRBV6-1 and TRBJ1-1; 8 nucleotides align to TRBD1. CDR3 size: 14 residues. The junction had 2 bases not matched to a gene; V was cut back by 3 bases and J by 2 bases. Germline assignment: CDR1 MNHNS and CDR2 SASEGT. CDR3 nucleotides: TGTGCCAGCAGTGACAGGGGGCCCAACACTGAAGCTTTCTTT. Translating gives CASSDRGPNTEAFF.

This chain links TRBV7-9 with TRBJ2-7; D unclear. The CDR3 runs 14 residues. Trimming cost V 8 bases and J 5 bases, with 19 bases left between them. Germline V gene data show CDR1 as SEHNR and CDR2 as FQNEAQ (reference sequence). The CDR3: CASGRVVGSDEQYV. The CDR3 coding sequence is TGTGCCAGCGGTCGGGTTGTTGGGTCAGACGAGCAGTACGTC.

The J gene is TRBJ1-1, the V gene TRBV11-2; D is perhaps TRBD1 (6 bases). Trimming cost V 6 bases and J 8 bases, with 13 bases left between them. The CDR3 extends over 12 amino acids. CDR1 is SGHAT and CDR2 is FQNNGV in the germline V gene. The CDR3 loop reads CASSLNRAEAFF. The CDR3 nucleotides are TGTGCCAGCAGTTTAAACAGGGCCGAAGCTTTCTTT.